Shown below are 11 T cell receptor beta chains from a single sample sequenced in a study of shared T cell receptors in the human thymus. Produced via immunoSEQ multiplex PCR; TCRdb's table is partial and in-frame only. Counted here are hundreds of thousands of clones, roughly 94% occurring once; the ten biggest clones make up roughly 0.02%. The sequenced sample was thymocytes. These TCRs come from a human donor.

The chain employs TRBV9 and TRBJ2-1, with 8 bases matching TRBD2. V was clipped by 3 bases and J by 6 bases; unmatched bases: 11. Germline CDR1 reads SGDLS; CDR2 reads YYNGEE. The CDR3 loop spans 16 amino acids. CDR3 bases: TGTGCCAGCAGCGATTATCGGGGACTAGTCTCCAATGAGCAGTTCTTC. Amino acids: CASSDYRGLVSNEQFF.

The rearrangement joins TRBV7-6 to TRBJ1-2; 7 nucleotides agree with TRBD1. The CDR3 covers 15 residues. After removal of 7 bases from V and 5 bases from J, the junction contained 13 bases not matched to a gene. Germline CDR1 and CDR2: SGHVS and FNYEAQ. CDR3 sequence (DNA): TGTGCCAGCACTACGCGACAGGGTGGGGTGTATGGCTACACCTTC. It specifies CASTTRQGGVYGYTF.

V and J are TRBV28 and TRBJ2-1; D possibly corresponds to TRBD2 (6 bases). Germline V lookup: CDR1 MDHEN, CDR2 SYDVKM. This CDR3 has 16 residues. V was shortened by 8 bases and J by 0 bases, with 17 bases between the two germline ends. The CDR3 loop reads CASRPLAPSSYNEQFF. The CDR3, as DNA: TGTGCCAGCCGCCCTCTAGCGCCTAGCTCCTACAATGAGCAGTTCTTC.

This clone was seen a handful of times. The V gene is TRBV2, the J gene TRBJ1-5; 10 bases agree with TRBD1. Germline loops: CDR1 SNHLY, CDR2 FYNNEI. The CDR3 length is 16 residues. With V trimmed by 7 bases and J by 4 bases, 10 bases remained unmatched. The CDR3 coding sequence is TGTGCCAGCATGATAGGGACAGGGGATTGGAATCAGCCCCAGCATTTT. Amino acid sequence: CASMIGTGDWNQPQHF.

The chain uses TRBV28 and TRBJ1-1; no definite D call. There are 16 residues in the CDR3. V shed 3 bases and J shed 0 bases, with 14 bases lying between them. Germline-derived CDR1 and CDR2 are MDHEN and SYDVKM. CDR3 sequence reads: CASSFSGSGMNTEAFF. In nucleotides, the CDR3 is TGTGCCAGCAGTTTTTCTGGGAGCGGTATGAACACTGAAGCTTTCTTT.

The V and J genes are TRBV28 and TRBJ2-6; 8 bases are a match to TRBD1. With 0 bases clipped from V and 0 bases from J, the junction kept 7 bases outside the gene matches. The CDR3 is 19 amino acids. In germline, CDR1 is MDHEN, CDR2 SYDVKM. The CDR3 here is CASSLWDRALDSGANVLTF. In DNA, the CDR3 is TGTGCCAGCAGTTTATGGGACAGGGCCTTGGACTCTGGGGCCAACGTCCTGACTTTC.

This clone was found once. The rearrangement links TRBV27 to TRBJ1-1; TRBD1 agrees at 12 bases. Germline CDR1 and CDR2: MNHEY and SMNVEV (reference sequence). The CDR3 sequence is 22 residues long. J was trimmed by 10 bases and V by 0 bases; bases with no gene match: 27. The CDR3 spells CASSLSVRDRGRLTTHVKAAFF. The CDR3 DNA reads TGTGCCAGCAGTTTATCGGTCCGGGACAGGGGGCGCTTAACAACTCACGTCAAGGCAGCTTTCTTT.

The genes are TRBV10-2 and TRBJ1-4, with 9 bases fitting TRBD1. The germline V gene has CDR1 WSHSY and CDR2 SAAADI. The CDR3 is made up of 18 amino acids. V lost 8 bases and J lost 0; bases outside the gene matches: 13. The CDR3 DNA reads TGCGCCAGCGGACGGACAGGGGTCTTTAGGGCAACTAATGAAAAACTGTTTTTT. This encodes CASGRTGVFRATNEKLFF.

The chain couples TRBV4-2 to TRBJ1-3; possibly TRBD1 for D (6 bases). The CDR3 is 17 residues long. V dropped 7 bases and J dropped 4 bases, with 23 bases sitting between them. Germline loops: CDR1 LGHNA, CDR2 YNFKEQ. This CDR3 is CASNHGFGGLGGNTIYF. In nucleotides, the CDR3 is TGTGCCAGCAACCATGGGTTTGGGGGGCTGGGGGGAAACACCATATATTTT.

The chain is built from TRBV7-9 and TRBJ2-1; TRBD1 is a possible D gene (6 bases). Trimming removed 4 bases at V and 12 bases at J, with 19 bases between. CDR3 length: 14 residues. Germline CDR1 reads SEHNR; CDR2 reads FQNEAQ (reference sequence). CDR3 nucleotides: TGTGCCAGCAGCTCCCGGGACAATCCCTGGGGGCAGTTCTTC. This encodes CASSSRDNPWGQFF. Filled out from reference TRBV7-9 and TRBJ2-1, the complete variable domain reads DTGVSQNPRHKITKRGQNVTFRCDPISEHNRLYWYRQTLGQGPEFLTYFQNEAQLEKSRLLSDRFSAERPKGSFSTLEIQRTEQGDSAMYLCASSSRDNPWGQFFGPGTRLTVL.

The chain joins TRBV6-5 to TRBJ1-2; no clear D gene. The CDR3 consists of 13 residues. Trimming removed 8 bases from V and 4 bases from J, with 14 bases in between. The germline CDR1 and CDR2 sequences are MNHEY and SVGAGI. For the CDR3, the DNA is TGTGCCAGCGGCTCTACCAGAATCTATGGCTACACCTTC. The encoded protein is CASGSTRIYGYTF.